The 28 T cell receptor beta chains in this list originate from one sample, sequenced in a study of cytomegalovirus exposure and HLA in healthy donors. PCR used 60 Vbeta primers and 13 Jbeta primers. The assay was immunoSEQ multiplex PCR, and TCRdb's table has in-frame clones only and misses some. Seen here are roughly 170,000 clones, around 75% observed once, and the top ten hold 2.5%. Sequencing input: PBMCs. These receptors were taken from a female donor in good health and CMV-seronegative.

CDR3 in DNA: TGTGCCAGCAGCAAGGACAGGGGTACCTACAATGAGCAGTTCTTC. Its translation: CASSKDRGTYNEQFF. The chain has TRBV4-2 and TRBJ2-1, with 9 bases matching TRBD1. V shed 5 bases and J 2 bases; nucleotides not matched to a gene: 4. CDR1 and CDR2 from the germline V gene are LGHNA and YNFKEQ. The CDR3 is 15 amino acids.

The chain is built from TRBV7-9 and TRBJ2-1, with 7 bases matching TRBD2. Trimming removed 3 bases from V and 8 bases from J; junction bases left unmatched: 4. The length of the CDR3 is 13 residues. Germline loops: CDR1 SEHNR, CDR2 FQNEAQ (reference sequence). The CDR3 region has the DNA TGTGCCAGCAGCTTGGGGGGGTCGGATGAGCAGTTCTTC. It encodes CASSLGGSDEQFF.

The CDR3 loop reads CASSTMERLAYEQYF. The CDR3 bases are TGTGCCAGTAGTACCATGGAGCGGCTTGCCTACGAGCAGTACTTC. The chain has TRBV19 and TRBJ2-7; D possibly corresponds to TRBD2 (5 bases). CDR1 LNHDA and CDR2 SQIVND come from the germline V gene (reference sequence). CDR3 length: 15 amino acids. The ends were cut back, 4 bases at V and 2 bases at J, with 15 bases in the middle.

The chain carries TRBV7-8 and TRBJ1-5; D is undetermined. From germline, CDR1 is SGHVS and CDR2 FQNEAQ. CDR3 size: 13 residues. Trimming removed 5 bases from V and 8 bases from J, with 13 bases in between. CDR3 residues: CASSTSPREPQHF. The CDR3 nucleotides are TGTGCCAGCAGCACGAGCCCCCGGGAGCCCCAGCATTTT.

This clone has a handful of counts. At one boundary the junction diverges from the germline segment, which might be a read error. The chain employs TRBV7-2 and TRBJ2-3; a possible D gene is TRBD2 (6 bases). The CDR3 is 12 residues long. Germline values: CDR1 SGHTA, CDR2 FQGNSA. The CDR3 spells CASSLEHSGTLF. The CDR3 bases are TGTGCCAGCAGCTTAGAACACTCTGGGACTTTATTT.

CDR3 sequence: CASSQNGVGYNSPLHF. In nucleotides, the CDR3 is TGCGCCAGCAGCCAGAACGGGGTAGGATATAATTCACCCCTCCACTTT. The chain combines TRBV4-3 with TRBJ1-6; D uncertain. Trimming removed 3 bases at V and 4 bases at J, with 13 bases between. The germline V gene encodes CDR1 LGHNA and CDR2 YSLEER. The CDR3 contains 16 residues.

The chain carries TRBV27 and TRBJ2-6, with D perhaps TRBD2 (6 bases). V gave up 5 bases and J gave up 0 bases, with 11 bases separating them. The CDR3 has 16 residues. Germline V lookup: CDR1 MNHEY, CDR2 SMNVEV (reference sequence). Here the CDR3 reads CASSAAGGSGANVLTF. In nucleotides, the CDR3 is TGTGCCAGCAGTGCCGCCGGGGGCTCTGGGGCCAACGTCCTGACTTTC. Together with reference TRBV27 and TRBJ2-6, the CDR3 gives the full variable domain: EAQVTQNPRYLITVTGKKLTVTCSQNMNHEYMSWYRQDPGLGLRQIYYSMNVEVTDKGDVPEGYKVSRKEKRNFPLILESPSPNQTSLYFCASSAAGGSGANVLTFGAGSRLTVL.

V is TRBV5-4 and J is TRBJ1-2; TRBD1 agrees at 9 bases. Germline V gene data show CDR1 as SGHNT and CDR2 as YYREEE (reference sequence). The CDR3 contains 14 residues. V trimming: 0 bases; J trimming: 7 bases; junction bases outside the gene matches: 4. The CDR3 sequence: CASSLGTGDGGYTF. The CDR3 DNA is TGTGCCAGCAGCTTGGGGACAGGGGACGGTGGCTACACCTTC.

The CDR3 nucleotides are TGCGCCAGCAGCCAATGGGTCGGGATGAACACTGAAGCTTTCTTT. It codes for CASSQWVGMNTEAFF. V and J are TRBV4-1 and TRBJ1-1; D not certain. The CDR3 is 15 amino acids. V dropped 2 bases and J dropped 0 bases, with 10 bases sitting between them. Germline CDR1 MGHRA, CDR2 YSYEKL.

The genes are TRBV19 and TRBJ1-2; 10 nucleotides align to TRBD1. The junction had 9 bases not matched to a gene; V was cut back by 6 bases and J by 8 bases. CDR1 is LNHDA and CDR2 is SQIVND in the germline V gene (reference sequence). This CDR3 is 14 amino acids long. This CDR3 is CASRPWDRGHGYTF. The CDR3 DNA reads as TGTGCCAGTAGGCCGTGGGACAGGGGCCACGGCTACACCTTC.

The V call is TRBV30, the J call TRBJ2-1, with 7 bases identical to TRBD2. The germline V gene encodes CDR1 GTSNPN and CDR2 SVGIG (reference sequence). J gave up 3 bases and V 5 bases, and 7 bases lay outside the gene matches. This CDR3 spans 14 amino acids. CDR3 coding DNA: TGTGCCTGGGACGTGGGGGGGGACTACAATGAGCAGTTCTTC. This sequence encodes CAWDVGGDYNEQFF.

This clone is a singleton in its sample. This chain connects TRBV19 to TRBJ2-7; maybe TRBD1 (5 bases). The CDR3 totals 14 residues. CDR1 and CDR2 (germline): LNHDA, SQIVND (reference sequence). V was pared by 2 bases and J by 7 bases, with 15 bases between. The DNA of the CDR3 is TGTGCCAGTAGTATACAGGCTGGGGCAGGAGAGCAGTACTTC. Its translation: CASSIQAGAGEQYF.

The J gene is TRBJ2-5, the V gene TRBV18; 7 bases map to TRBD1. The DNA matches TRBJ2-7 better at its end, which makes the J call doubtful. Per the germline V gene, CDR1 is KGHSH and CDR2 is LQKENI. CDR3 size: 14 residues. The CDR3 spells CASSPQGQNYEQYF. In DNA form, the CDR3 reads TGTGCCAGCTCACCACAGGGACAGAACTACGAGCAGTACTTC.

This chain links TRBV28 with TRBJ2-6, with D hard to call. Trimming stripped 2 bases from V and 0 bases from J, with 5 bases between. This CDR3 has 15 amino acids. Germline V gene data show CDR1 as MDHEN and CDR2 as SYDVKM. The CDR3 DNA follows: TGTGCCAGCAGTTTACACAGCTCTGGGGCCAACGTCCTGACTTTC. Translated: CASSLHSSGANVLTF.

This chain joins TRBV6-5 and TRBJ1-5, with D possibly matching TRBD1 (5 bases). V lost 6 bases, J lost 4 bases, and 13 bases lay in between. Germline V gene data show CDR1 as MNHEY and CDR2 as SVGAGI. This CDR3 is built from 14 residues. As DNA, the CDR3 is TGTGCCAGCAGGGGAACAGGTACGAATCAGCCCCAGCATTTT. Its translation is CASRGTGTNQPQHF.

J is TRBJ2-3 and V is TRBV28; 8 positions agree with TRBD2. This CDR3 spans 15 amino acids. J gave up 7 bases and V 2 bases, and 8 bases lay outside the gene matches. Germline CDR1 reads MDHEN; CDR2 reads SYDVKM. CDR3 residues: CASSLMTGGVNTQYF. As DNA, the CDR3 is TGTGCCAGCAGTTTAATGACCGGGGGGGTTAATACGCAGTATTTT.

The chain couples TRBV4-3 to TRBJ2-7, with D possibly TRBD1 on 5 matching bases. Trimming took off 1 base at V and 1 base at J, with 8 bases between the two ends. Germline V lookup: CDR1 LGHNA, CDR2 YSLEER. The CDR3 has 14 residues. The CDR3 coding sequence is TGCGCCAGCAGCCAAGGTAGGGGTTCCTACGAGCAGTACTTC. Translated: CASSQGRGSYEQYF.

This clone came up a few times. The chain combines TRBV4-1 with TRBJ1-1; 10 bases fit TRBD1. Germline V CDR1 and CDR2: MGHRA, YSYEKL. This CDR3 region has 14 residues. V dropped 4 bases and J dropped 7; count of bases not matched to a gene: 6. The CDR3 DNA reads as TGCGCCAGCAGCCGCCCCCGGACAGGGGGTGAAGCTTTCTTT. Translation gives CASSRPRTGGEAFF.

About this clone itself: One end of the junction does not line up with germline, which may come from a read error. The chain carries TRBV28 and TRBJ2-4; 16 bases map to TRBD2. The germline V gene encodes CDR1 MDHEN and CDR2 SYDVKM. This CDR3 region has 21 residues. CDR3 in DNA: TGTGCCAGCGGTTTTTTATGGTCGGGACTAGCGGGAGGGGGGAACAAAAACATTCAGTACTTC. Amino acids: CASGFLWSGLAGGGNKNIQYF. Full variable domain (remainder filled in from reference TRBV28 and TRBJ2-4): DVKVTQSSRYLVKRTGEKVFLECVQDMDHENMFWYRQDPGLGLRLIYFSYDVKMKEKGDIPEGYSVSREKKERFSLILESASTNQTSMYLCASGFLWSGLAGGGNKNIQYFGAGTRLSVL.

The CDR3 DNA follows: TGTGCCAGTAGTCCGACTAGCGGGAGCTCCTACGAGCAGTACTTC. The encoded protein is CASSPTSGSSYEQYF. The chain employs TRBV19 and TRBJ2-7; 12 nucleotides align to TRBD2. The length of the CDR3 is 15 residues. V lost 5 bases to trimming and J lost 0 bases; unmatched junction nucleotides: 2. In germline, CDR1 is LNHDA, CDR2 SQIVND (reference sequence).

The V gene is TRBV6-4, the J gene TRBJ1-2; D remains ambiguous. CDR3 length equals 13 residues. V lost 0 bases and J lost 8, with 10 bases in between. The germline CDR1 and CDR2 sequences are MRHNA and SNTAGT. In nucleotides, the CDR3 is TGTGCCAGCAGTGACTCCAGCCTCGGGGGCTACACCTTC. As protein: CASSDSSLGGYTF.

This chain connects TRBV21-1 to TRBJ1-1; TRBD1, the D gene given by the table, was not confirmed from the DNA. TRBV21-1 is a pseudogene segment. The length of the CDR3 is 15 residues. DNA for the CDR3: TGTGCCAGCAGCTCCCAGACAGGGGGCTGGCCTGAAGCTTTCTTT. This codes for CASSSQTGGWPEAFF.

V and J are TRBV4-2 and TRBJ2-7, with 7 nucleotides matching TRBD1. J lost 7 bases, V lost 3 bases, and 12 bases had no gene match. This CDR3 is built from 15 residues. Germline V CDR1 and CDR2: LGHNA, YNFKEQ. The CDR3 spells CASSQAQQGNGEQYF. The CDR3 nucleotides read TGTGCCAGCAGCCAGGCCCAACAGGGGAACGGTGAGCAGTACTTC.

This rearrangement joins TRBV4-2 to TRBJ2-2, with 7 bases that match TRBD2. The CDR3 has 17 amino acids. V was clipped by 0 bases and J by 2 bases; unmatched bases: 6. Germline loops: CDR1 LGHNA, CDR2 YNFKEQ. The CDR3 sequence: CASSQDRGDYNTGELFF. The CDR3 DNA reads TGTGCCAGCAGCCAAGATCGGGGGGACTACAACACCGGGGAGCTGTTTTTT.

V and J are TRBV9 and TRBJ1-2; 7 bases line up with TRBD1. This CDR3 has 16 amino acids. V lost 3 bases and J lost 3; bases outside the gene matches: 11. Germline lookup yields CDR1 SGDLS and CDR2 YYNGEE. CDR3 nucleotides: TGTGCCAGCAGCGCCCACGACAGGGAAACTTACTATGGCTACACCTTC. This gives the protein CASSAHDRETYYGYTF.

The CDR3 nucleotides are TGTGCCAGCAGCCCGATGGACAGGGGAAAGGCTGAAGCTTTCTTT. Protein: CASSPMDRGKAEAFF. The rearrangement joins TRBV7-2 to TRBJ1-1; 9 bases align to TRBD1. Germline-derived CDR1 and CDR2 are SGHTA and FQGNSA. This CDR3 has 15 amino acids. Germline trimming cut 5 bases from V and 6 bases from J; bases unmatched to any gene: 10.

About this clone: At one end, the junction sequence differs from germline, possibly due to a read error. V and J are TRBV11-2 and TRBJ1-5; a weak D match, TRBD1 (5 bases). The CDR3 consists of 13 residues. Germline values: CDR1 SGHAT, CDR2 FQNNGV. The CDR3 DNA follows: TGTGCCAGCAGTCGTCTGGGGGGTCAGCCCCGGCATTTT. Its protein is CASSRLGGQPRHF.

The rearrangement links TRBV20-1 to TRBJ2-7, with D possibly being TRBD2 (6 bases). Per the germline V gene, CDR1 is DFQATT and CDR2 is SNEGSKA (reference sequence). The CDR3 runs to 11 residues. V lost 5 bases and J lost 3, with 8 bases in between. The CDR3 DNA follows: TGCAGTGCTTGGGAGGACTACGAGCAGTACTTC. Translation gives CSAWEDYEQYF.